Listed below are T cell receptor beta chains from one sample, sequenced in a study of T cells after posttransplantation cyclophosphamide. Method: immunoSEQ multiplex PCR; TCRdb's copy keeps in-frame clones and lacks some. In the table there are around 43,000 clones, 85% to 95% of which are singletons. Source material: PBMCs. Every receptor here comes from a woman in her 50s in good health and a related stem cell transplant donor. Both conserved end residues are part of each CDR3. The D gene is left open where the match is weak. Clone size is not always given. Where it is, it says once, few, many or a class for expanded clones.

J gene	clone size	D gene	V gene	CDR3 protein	CDR3 DNA
TRBJ2-7	NA	TRBD1	TRBV4-1	CASSQVGGLYEQYF	TGCGCCAGCAGCCAAGTAGGGGGCCTCTACGAGCAGTACTTC
TRBJ1-2	once	TRBD1	TRBV4-1	CASSQETDRGNYGYTF	TGCGCCAGCAGCCAAGAGACCGACAGGGGGAACTATGGCTACACCTTC
TRBJ1-3	NA	NA	TRBV7-9	CASSLGLEDTIYF	TGTGCCAGCAGCTTAGGGCTTGAAGACACCATATATTTT
TRBJ1-1	NA	TRBD1	TRBV7-9	CASSGQTGGYTEAFF	TGTGCCAGCAGCGGCCAGACAGGGGGCTACACTGAAGCTTTCTTT
TRBJ1-2	NA	NA	TRBV5-1	CASSLDSFYGYTF	TGCGCCAGCAGCTTGGACAGTTTCTATGGCTACACCTTC
TRBJ1-3	NA	NA	TRBV6-5	CASSSTGPFSGNTIYF	TGTGCCAGCAGTTCCACAGGACCCTTCTCTGGAAACACCATATATTTT
TRBJ2-2	once	TRBD2	TRBV10-2	CASSPERVIAGGVNTGELFF	TGCGCCAGCAGTCCTGAGCGGGTCATAGCGGGAGGGGTGAACACCGGGGAGCTGTTTTTT
TRBJ1-2	few	TRBD1	TRBV19	CASSSTGGNYGYTF	TGTGCCAGTAGTTCGACAGGGGGGAACTATGGCTACACCTTC
TRBJ2-7	NA	TRBD2	TRBV2	CASRAGEPYEQYF	TGTGCCAGCAGGGCGGGGGAGCCCTACGAGCAGTACTTC
TRBJ2-2	NA	NA	TRBV21-1	CANPQGTGPVCGTGELFF	TGTGCCAACCCACAGGGAACCGGACCTGTGTGTGGCACCGGGGAGCTGTTTTTT
TRBJ2-7	NA	TRBD2	TRBV5-4	CASSLGREWSYEQYF	TGTGCCAGCAGCTTGGGGCGGGAGTGGTCCTACGAGCAGTACTTC